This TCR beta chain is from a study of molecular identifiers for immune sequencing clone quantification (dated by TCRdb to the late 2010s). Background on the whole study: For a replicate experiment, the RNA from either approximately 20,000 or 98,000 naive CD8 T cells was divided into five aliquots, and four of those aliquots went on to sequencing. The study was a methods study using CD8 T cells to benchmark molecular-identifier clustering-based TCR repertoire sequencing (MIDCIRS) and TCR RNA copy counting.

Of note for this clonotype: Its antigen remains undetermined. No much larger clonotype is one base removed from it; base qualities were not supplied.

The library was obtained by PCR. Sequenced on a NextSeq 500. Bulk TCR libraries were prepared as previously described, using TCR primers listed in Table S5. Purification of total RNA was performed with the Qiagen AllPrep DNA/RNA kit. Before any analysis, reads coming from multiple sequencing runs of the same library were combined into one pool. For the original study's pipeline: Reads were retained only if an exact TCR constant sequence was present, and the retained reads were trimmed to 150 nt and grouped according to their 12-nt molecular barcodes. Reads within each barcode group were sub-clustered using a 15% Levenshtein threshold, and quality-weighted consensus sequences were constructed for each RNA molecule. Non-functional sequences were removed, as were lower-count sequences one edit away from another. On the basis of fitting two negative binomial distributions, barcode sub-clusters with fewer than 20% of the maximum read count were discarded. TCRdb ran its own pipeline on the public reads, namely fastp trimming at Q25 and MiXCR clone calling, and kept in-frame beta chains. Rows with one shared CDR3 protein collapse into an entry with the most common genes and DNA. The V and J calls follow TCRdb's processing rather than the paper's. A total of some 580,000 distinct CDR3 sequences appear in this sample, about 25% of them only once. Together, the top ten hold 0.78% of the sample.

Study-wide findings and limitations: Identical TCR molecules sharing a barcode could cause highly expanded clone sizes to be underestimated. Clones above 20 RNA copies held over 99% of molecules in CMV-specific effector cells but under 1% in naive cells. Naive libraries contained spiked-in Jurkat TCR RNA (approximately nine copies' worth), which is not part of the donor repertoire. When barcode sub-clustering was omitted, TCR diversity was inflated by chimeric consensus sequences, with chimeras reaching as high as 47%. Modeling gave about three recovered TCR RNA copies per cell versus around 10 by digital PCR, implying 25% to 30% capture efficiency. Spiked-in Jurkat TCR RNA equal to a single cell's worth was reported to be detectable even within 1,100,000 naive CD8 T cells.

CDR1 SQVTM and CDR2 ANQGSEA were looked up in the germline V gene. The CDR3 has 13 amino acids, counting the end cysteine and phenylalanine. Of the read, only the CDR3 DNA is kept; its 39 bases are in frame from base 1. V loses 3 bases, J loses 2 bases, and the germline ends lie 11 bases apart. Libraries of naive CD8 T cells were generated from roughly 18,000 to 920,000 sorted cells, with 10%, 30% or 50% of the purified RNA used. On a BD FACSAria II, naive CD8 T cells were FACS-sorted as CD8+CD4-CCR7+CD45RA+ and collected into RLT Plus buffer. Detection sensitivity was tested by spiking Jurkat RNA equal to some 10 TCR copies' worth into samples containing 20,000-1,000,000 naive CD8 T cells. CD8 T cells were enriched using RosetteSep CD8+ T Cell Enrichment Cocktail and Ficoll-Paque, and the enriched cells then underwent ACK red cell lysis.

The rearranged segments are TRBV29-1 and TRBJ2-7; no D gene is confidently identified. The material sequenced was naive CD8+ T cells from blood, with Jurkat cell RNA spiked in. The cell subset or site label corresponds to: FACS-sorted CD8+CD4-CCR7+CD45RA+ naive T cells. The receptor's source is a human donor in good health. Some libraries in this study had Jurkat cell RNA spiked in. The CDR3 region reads CSVELDVTYEQYF. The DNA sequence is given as TGCAGCGTTGAGTTAGACGTTACCTACGAGCAGTACTTC.